The rows below give T cell receptor beta chains drawn from one sample of a study of metastatic and nonmetastatic thyroid tumors. TCRdb re-called clones from the PCR reads using MiXCR. Of approximately 50,000 clones in the sample, 20% to 25% are singletons; the top ten hold 4% to 5%. The sample comprised blood. These receptors came from a female donor with papillary thyroid cancer or a benign thyroid nodule (not recorded which). Some clones in this sample may be carry-over from other donors' samples. The CDR3 runs from the conserved cysteine through the conserved F or W.

V gene | CDR3 protein
TRBV27 | CASSDTGEMNTEAFF
TRBV20-1 | CSATTTLRMLDTQYF
TRBV27 | CAISLATPLSGSNVLTF
TRBV27 | CASSFWGRTGELFF
TRBV5-1 | CASSQQDPAGEKLFF
TRBV30 | CAWSPGGWSPIHF
TRBV18 | CASSPPGTQDTQYF
TRBV29-1 | CSVAPRETTEAFF
TRBV28 | CASSPVDRVNSYEQYF
TRBV19 | CASSKDPAGGTDTQYF
TRBV28 | CASSRGISANTGELFF
TRBV7-2 | CASSLGPRCNERFF
TRBV12-3/TRBV12-4 | CASSLGTGELGYTF
TRBV4-2 | CASSQDHGVSTEAVF
TRBV28 | CASSEAGGVETQYF
TRBV5-5 | CASSLQGSGELFF
TRBV27 | CASSLYRGAETQYF
TRBV29-1 | CSVDQVGGRGNTEAFF